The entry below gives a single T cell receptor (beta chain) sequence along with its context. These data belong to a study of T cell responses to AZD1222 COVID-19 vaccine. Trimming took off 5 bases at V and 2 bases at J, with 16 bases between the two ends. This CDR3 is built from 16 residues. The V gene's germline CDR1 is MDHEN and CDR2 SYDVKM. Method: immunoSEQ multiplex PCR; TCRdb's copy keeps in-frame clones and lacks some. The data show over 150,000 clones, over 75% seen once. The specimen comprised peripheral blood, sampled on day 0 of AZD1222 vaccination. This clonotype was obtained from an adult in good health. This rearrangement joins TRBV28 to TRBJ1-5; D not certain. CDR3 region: CASSLINRVGNQPQHF. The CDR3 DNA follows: TGTGCCAGCAGTCTAATAAACAGAGTTGGCAATCAGCCCCAGCATTTT.